Sequencing of this T cell receptor (beta chain) was carried out in a study of memory CD4+ T cells and cytomegalovirus serostatus. Study-wide findings and caveats: Each of approximately 69 CMV-associated TCRbeta sequences occurred in one to five individuals. A US-trained random forest predicted CMV serostatus with median AUC around 0.9.

The table lists this clone with a count of one. The antigen is not known. Single viable CD3+CD4+CD8-CD45RO+ cells were sorted as the memory CD4+ T cells. Positive selection with CD4 microbeads enriched total CD4+ T cells. Produced via immunoSEQ multiplex PCR; TCRdb's table is partial and in-frame only. Altogether tens of thousands of clones are present, 76% being singletons, with the ten largest covering about 2.1%. The TCR comes from an adult in good health and CMV-seronegative. The material sequenced was memory CD4+ T cells from blood.

The CDR3 region is CASSLSRTPGLAQVGQFF. CDR3 coding DNA: TGTGCCAGCAGTTTATCGCGAACTCCGGGACTAGCCCAAGTTGGTCAGTTCTTC. The rearrangement links TRBV27 to TRBJ2-1; 9 positions match TRBD2. The V and J ends lost 0 bases and 13 bases, in that order; junction bases with no gene match: 19. The germline V gene encodes CDR1 MNHEY and CDR2 SMNVEV (reference sequence). The CDR3 sequence is 18 residues long.